Listed here are 2 T cell receptor beta chains from one sample, sequenced in a study of blood T cell repertoires in COVID-19. Profiled with immunoSEQ multiplex PCR; TCRdb holds only in-frame clones, not every one. The sample holds around 120,000 clones, 88% seen once. Sequenced sample: peripheral blood. Every receptor here comes from a woman aged 50 to 65 with active or convalescent COVID-19.

The rearrangement uses TRBV7-2 and TRBJ2-1; 7 nucleotides align to TRBD2. This CDR3 spans 16 amino acids. The germline gives CDR1 SGHTA, CDR2 FQGNSA. V was pared by 1 base and J by 4 bases, with 7 bases of the junction left unmatched. The CDR3 protein is CASSLVGGTSYNEQFF. DNA for the CDR3: TGTGCCAGCAGCTTAGTCGGGGGGACCTCGTACAATGAGCAGTTCTTC.

Here the CDR3 DNA reads TGTGCCAGCAGCCAGACAGGGAACTATGGCTACACCTTC. This sequence encodes CASSQTGNYGYTF. The rearrangement joins TRBV27 to TRBJ1-2, with 7 nucleotides matching TRBD1. CDR3 length equals 13 residues. The germline V gene has CDR1 MNHEY and CDR2 SMNVEV (reference sequence). J was trimmed by 2 bases and V by 6 bases; bases with no gene match: 3.